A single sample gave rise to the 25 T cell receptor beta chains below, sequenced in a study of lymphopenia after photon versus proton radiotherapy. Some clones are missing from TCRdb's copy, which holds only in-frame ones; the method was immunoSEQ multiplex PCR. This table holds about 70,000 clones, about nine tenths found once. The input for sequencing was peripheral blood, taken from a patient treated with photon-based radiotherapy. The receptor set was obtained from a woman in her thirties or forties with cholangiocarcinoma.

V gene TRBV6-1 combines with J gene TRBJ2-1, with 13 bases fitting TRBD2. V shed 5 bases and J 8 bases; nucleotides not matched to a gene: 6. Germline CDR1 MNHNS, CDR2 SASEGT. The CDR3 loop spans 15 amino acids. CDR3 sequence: CASSTSGGEIHEQFF. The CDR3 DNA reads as TGTGCCAGCAGTACTAGCGGGGGGGAAATCCATGAGCAGTTCTTC.

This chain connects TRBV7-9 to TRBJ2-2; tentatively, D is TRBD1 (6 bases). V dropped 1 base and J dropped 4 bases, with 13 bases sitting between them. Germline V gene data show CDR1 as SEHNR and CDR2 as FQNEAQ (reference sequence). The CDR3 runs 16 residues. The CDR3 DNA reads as TGTGCCAGCAGCTTAGGAGGGGGTCGCGTCACCGGGGAGCTGTTTTTT. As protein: CASSLGGGRVTGELFF.

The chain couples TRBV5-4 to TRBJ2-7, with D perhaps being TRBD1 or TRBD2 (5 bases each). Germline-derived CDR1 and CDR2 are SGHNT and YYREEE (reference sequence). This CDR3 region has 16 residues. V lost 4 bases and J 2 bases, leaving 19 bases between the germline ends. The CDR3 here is CASSSEGPVKPYEQYF. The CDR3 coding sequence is TGTGCCAGCAGCAGTGAGGGACCCGTCAAACCCTACGAGCAGTACTTC.

The CDR3 region has the DNA TGTGCCAGCAGCCAAGAGTGGGGGGTTGATTCACCCCTCCACTTT. Its translation: CASSQEWGVDSPLHF. This chain connects TRBV4-2 to TRBJ1-6; possible D gene TRBD1, 5 bases. V was pared by 0 bases and J by 8 bases, with 11 bases between. The germline V gene has CDR1 LGHNA and CDR2 YNFKEQ. The CDR3 is made up of 15 amino acids.

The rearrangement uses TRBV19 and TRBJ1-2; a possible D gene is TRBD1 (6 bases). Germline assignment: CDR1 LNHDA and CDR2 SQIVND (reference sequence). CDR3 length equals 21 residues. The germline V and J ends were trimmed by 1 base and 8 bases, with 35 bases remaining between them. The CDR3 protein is CASSIVGGIYSGLLLRGGYTF. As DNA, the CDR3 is TGTGCCAGTAGTATAGTAGGGGGGATATATTCGGGACTACTCCTTCGGGGCGGCTACACCTTC.

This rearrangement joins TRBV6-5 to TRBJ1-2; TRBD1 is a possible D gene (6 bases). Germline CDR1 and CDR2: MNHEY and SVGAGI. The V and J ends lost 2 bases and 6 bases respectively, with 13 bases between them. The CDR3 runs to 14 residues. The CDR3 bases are TGTGCCAGCAGTTACGGGGCAGGGGTGGATGGCTACACCTTC. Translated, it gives CASSYGAGVDGYTF.

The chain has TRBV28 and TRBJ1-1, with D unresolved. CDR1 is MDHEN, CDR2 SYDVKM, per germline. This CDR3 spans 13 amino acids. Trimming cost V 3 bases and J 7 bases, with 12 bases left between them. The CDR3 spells CASSFGYTNEAFF. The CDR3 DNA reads TGTGCCAGCAGTTTCGGATACACTAATGAAGCTTTCTTT.

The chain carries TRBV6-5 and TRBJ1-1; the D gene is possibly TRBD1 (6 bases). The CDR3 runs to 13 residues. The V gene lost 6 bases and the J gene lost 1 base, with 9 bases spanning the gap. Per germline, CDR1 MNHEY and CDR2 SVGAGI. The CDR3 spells CASSPGENTEAFF. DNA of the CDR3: TGTGCCAGCAGCCCAGGGGAGAACACTGAAGCTTTCTTT.

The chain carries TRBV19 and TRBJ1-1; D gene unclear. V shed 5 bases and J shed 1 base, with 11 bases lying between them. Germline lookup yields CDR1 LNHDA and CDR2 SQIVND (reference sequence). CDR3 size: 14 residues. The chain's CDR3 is CASSPGWRNTEAFF. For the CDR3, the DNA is TGTGCCAGTAGTCCGGGATGGAGGAACACTGAAGCTTTCTTT. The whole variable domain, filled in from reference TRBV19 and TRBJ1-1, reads DGGITQSPKYLFRKEGQNVTLSCEQNLNHDAMYWYRQDPGQGLRLIYYSQIVNDFQKGDIAEGYSVSREKKESFPLTVTSAQKNPTAFYLCASSPGWRNTEAFFGQGTRLTVV.

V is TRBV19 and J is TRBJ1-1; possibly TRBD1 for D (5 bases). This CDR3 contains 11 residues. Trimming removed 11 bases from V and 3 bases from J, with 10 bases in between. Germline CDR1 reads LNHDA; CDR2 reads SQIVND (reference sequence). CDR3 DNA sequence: TGTGCCTCTAGGGGCTACACTGAAGCTTTCTTT. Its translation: CASRGYTEAFF.

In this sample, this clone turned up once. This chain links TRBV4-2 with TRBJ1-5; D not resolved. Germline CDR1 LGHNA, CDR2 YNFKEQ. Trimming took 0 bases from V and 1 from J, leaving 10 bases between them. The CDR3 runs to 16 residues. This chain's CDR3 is CASSQEWGMSNQPQHF. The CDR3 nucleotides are TGTGCCAGCAGCCAAGAGTGGGGAATGAGCAATCAGCCCCAGCATTTT.

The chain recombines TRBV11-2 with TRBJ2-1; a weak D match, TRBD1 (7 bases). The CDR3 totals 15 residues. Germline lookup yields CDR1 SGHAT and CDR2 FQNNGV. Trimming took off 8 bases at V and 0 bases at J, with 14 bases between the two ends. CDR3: CASAQGGSSYNEQFF. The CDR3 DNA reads TGTGCCAGCGCCCAGGGGGGAAGCTCCTACAATGAGCAGTTCTTC.

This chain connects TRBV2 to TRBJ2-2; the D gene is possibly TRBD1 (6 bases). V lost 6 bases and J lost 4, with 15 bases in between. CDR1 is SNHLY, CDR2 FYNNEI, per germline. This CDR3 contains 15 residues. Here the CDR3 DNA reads TGTGCCAGCAGGATGATGGACAGCCCCACCGGGGAGCTGTTTTTT. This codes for CASRMMDSPTGELFF.

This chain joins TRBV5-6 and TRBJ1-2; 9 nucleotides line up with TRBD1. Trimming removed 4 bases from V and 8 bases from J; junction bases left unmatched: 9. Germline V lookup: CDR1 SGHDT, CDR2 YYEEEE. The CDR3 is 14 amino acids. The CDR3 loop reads CASSHRDRDRGYTF. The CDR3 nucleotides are TGTGCCAGCAGCCACCGGGACAGGGACAGGGGCTACACCTTC.

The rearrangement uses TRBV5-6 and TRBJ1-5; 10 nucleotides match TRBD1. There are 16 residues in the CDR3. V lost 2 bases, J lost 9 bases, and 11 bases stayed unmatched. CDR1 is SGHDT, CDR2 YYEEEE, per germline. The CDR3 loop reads CASSFWTGTGVRPQHF. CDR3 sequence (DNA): TGTGCCAGCAGCTTTTGGACCGGGACAGGGGTGAGGCCCCAGCATTTT.

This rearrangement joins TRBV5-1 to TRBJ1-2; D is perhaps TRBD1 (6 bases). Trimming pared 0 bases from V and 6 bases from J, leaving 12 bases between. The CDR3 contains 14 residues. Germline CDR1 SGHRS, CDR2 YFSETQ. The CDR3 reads CASSLAGAENGYTF. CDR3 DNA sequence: TGCGCCAGCAGCTTGGCGGGGGCAGAAAATGGCTACACCTTC.

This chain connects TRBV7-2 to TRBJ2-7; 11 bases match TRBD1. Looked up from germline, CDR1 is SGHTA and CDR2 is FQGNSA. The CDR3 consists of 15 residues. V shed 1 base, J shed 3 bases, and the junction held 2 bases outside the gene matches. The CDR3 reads CASSLGGTGGYEQYF. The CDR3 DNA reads TGTGCCAGCAGCTTAGGCGGGACAGGGGGCTACGAGCAGTACTTC.

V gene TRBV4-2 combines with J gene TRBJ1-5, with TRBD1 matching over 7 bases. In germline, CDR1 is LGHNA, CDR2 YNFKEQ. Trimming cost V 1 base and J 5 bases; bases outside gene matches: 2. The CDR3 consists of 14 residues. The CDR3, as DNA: TGTGCCAGCAGCCAAGGGACAGGAGATCAGCCCCAGCATTTT. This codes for CASSQGTGDQPQHF.

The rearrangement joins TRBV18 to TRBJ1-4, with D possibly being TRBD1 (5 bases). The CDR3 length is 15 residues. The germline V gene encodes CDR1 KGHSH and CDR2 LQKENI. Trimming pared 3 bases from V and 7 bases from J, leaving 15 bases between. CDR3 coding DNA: TGTGCCAGCTCACCGGGGCGGCAGGGTGGTGAAAAACTGTTTTTT. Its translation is CASSPGRQGGEKLFF. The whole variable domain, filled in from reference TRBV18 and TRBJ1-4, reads NAGVMQNPRHLVRRRGQEARLRCSPMKGHSHVYWYRQLPEEGLKFMVYLQKENIIDESGMPKERFSAEFPKEGPSILRIQQVVRGDSAAYFCASSPGRQGGEKLFFGSGTQLSVL.

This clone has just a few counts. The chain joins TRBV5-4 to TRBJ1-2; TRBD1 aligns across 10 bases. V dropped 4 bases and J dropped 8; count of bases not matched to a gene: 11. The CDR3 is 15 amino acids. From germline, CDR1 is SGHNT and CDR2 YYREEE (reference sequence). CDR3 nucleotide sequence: TGTGCCAGCAGCACCCGGGACAGGGGAATTGGAGGCTACACCTTC. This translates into CASSTRDRGIGGYTF.

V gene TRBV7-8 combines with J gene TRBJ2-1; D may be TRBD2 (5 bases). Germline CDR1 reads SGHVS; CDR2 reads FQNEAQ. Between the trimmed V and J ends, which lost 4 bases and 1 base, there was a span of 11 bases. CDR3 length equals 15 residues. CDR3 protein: CASSSGSASYNEQFF. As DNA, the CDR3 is TGTGCCAGCAGCTCGGGTAGCGCTTCCTACAATGAGCAGTTCTTC.

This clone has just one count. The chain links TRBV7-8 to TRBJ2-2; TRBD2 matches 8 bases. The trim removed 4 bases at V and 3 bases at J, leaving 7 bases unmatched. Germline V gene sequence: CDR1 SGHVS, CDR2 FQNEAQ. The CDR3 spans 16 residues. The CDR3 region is CASSSPHGRDTGELFF. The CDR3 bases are TGTGCCAGCAGCTCCCCTCACGGGAGGGACACCGGGGAGCTGTTTTTT. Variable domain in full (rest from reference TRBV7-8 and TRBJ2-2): GAGVSQSPRYKVAKRGQDVALRCDPISGHVSLFWYQQALGQGPEFLTYFQNEAQLDKSGLPSDRFFAERPEGSVSTLKIQRTQQEDSAVYLCASSSPHGRDTGELFFGEGSRLTVL.

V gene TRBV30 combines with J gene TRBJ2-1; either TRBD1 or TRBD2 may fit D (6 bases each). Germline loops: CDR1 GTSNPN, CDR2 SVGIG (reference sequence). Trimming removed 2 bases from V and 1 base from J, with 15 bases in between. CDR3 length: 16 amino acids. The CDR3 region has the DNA TGTGCCTGGAGTCCCCAGGGGCGGGAATCCTACAATGAGCAGTTCTTC. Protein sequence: CAWSPQGRESYNEQFF.

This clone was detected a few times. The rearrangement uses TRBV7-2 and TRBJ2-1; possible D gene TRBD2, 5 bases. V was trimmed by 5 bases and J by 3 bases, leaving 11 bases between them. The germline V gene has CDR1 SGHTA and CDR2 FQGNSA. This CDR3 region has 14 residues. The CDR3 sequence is CASSRRGLYNEQFF. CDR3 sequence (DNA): TGTGCCAGCAGCCGGCGTGGACTCTACAATGAGCAGTTCTTC.

The CDR3 sequence is CATMTATGVQPQHF. The CDR3 nucleotides read TGCGCCACCATGACAGCGACAGGGGTTCAGCCCCAGCATTTT. The rearrangement links TRBV10-2 to TRBJ1-5; TRBD1 aligns across 8 bases. CDR1 and CDR2 from the germline V gene are WSHSY and SAAADI. The CDR3 loop spans 14 amino acids. Losses at the gene ends were 10 bases for V and 6 bases for J; bases not matched to a gene: 11.